This is a list of T cell receptor beta chains from one sample in a study of human T cells and chemical hapten exposure. TCRdb analysed the RACE reads with MiXCR anew, one entry per CDR3 protein. The repertoire includes tens of thousands of distinct CDR3 sequences, 10% to 13% of them detected once, and roughly 6% sits in the top ten. The sequences come from whole blood, collected in connection with sensitization to the hapten diphenylcyclopropenone (DPC). Receptors originate from a man between 25 and 39 years old with alopecia areata. Some clones in this sample may be carry-over from other donors' samples. Both conserved end residues are part of each CDR3. D genes are given only for firm matches. The size field is filled for only some rows; it gives once, few, many or a size class.

size,J,V,D,CDR3,DNA
many,TRBJ2-1,TRBV7-2,NA,CASSLAGVYNEQFF,TGTGCCAGCAGCTTAGCGGGAGTCTACAATGAGCAGTTCTTC
many,TRBJ2-4,TRBV5-4,TRBD2,CASSLSGSANIQYF,TGTGCCAGCAGCCTGAGCGGGAGTGCAAACATTCAGTACTTC
NA,TRBJ1-6,TRBV7-9,NA,CASSLAQGNSPLHF,TGTGCCAGCAGCTTAGCTCAGGGGAATTCACCCCTCCACTTT
NA,TRBJ2-3,TRBV20-1,NA,CSARGAGSTDTQYF,TGCAGTGCTAGGGGGGCGGGGAGCACAGATACGCAGTATTTT
many,TRBJ1-2,TRBV7-8,NA,CASTGIRGAKIYGYTF,TGTGCCAGCACCGGAATCCGAGGGGCTAAAATCTATGGCTACACCTTC
few,TRBJ2-1,TRBV10-3,TRBD1,CAATRRDRSNEQFF,TGTGCCGCCACCCGCCGGGACAGATCGAATGAGCAGTTCTTC
many,TRBJ2-3,TRBV4-1,NA,CASSQILERADTQYF,TGCGCCAGCAGCCAAATCTTGGAGCGCGCAGATACGCAGTATTTT
many,TRBJ1-2,TRBV7-9,NA,CASSFEGLKTNGYTF,TGTGCCAGCAGCTTTGAAGGACTGAAAACTAACGGCTACACCTTC
many,TRBJ1-6,TRBV7-8,NA,CASSLWGLRNSPLHF,TGTGCCAGCAGCTTGTGGGGGTTACGTAATTCACCCCTCCACTTT
few,TRBJ2-2,TRBV7-9,TRBD1,CASSGDRVPGELFF,TGTGCCAGCAGCGGAGACAGGGTCCCCGGGGAGCTGTTTTTT
many,TRBJ2-1,TRBV2,TRBD2,CASTPAGVDEQFF,TGTGCCAGCACTCCAGCGGGAGTGGATGAGCAGTTCTTC
NA,TRBJ2-3,TRBV6-5,TRBD2,CASSYRLLSSGGSTDTQYF,TGTGCCAGCAGTTACCGATTGCTTTCCAGCGGGGGAAGCACAGATACGCAGTATTTT
NA,TRBJ2-7,TRBV12-3/TRBV12-4,NA,CASSLGPLGEQYF,TGTGCCAGCAGTCTCGGGCCCCTGGGGGAGCAGTACTTC
few,TRBJ2-5,TRBV29-1,NA,CSVEKGGETQYF,TGCAGCGTTGAAAAGGGGGGAGAGACCCAGTACTTC
few,TRBJ2-1,TRBV12-3/TRBV12-4,TRBD2,CASSVRGGEQFF,TGTGCCAGCAGCGTACGGGGGGGTGAGCAGTTCTTC
NA,TRBJ2-2,TRBV30,NA,CAWSVRGLELFF,TGTGCCTGGAGTGTACGTGGGCTGGAGCTGTTTTTT
NA,TRBJ2-5,TRBV5-1,NA,CASSPYPRETQYF,TGCGCCAGCAGCCCCTACCCGAGAGAGACCCAGTACTTC
many,TRBJ2-3,TRBV12-3/TRBV12-4,TRBD2,CASSLRLAGSGSTDTQYF,TGTGCCAGCAGCCTCCGACTAGCGGGGTCCGGTAGCACAGATACGCAGTATTTT
many,TRBJ2-1,TRBV4-3,TRBD2,CASSQEFLASGRVEQFF,TGCGCCAGCAGCCAAGAATTCTTGGCTAGCGGGAGGGTTGAGCAGTTCTTC
many,TRBJ2-7,TRBV20-1,NA,CSAQWSDEQYF,TGCAGTGCACAGTGGAGTGACGAGCAGTACTTC
few,TRBJ1-5,TRBV29-1,TRBD1,CSVASGGNQPQHF,TGCAGCGTTGCATCAGGGGGGAATCAGCCCCAGCATTTT
many,TRBJ1-1,TRBV18,NA,CASSPRVDTEAFF,TGTGCCAGCTCACCCAGGGTCGACACTGAAGCTTTCTTT
many,TRBJ1-2,TRBV4-2,TRBD1,CASSPPGQGTNYGYTF,TGTGCCAGCAGCCCCCCGGGACAGGGGACAAACTATGGCTACACCTTC
NA,TRBJ1-2,TRBV2,TRBD1,CASSQTGDRGYTF,TGTGCCAGCAGTCAGACAGGGGACAGAGGCTACACCTTC
many,TRBJ2-3,TRBV11-2,NA,CASSPEKLTDTQYF,TGTGCCAGCAGCCCAGAGAAACTGACAGATACGCAGTATTTT
many,TRBJ2-3,TRBV6-2/TRBV6-3,NA,CASASADTQYF,TGTGCCAGCGCTAGCGCCGATACGCAGTATTTT
few,TRBJ2-5,TRBV7-9,NA,CASSSGTVHVRTQYF,TGTGCCAGCAGCTCTGGGACGGTCCACGTACGGACCCAGTACTTC
many,TRBJ1-1,TRBV5-1,NA,CASSVTANTEAFF,TGCGCCAGCAGCGTGACAGCGAACACTGAAGCTTTCTTT
NA,TRBJ2-1,TRBV24-1,NA,CATSDLNEQFF,TGTGCCACCAGTGATTTGAACGAGCAGTTCTTC
NA,TRBJ2-7,TRBV19,TRBD1,CATGDRGDEQYF,TGTGCCACCGGGGACAGGGGAGACGAGCAGTACTTC
many,TRBJ1-1,TRBV29-1,NA,CSVGQGGPEAFF,TGCAGCGTTGGGCAGGGAGGGCCTGAAGCTTTCTTT
many,TRBJ2-3,TRBV7-8,TRBD2,CASSFASGGADTQYF,TGTGCCAGCAGCTTTGCTAGCGGGGGGGCAGATACGCAGTATTTT
few,TRBJ2-3,TRBV20-1,TRBD1,CSAPRQGSPDTQYF,TGCAGTGCTCCTAGACAGGGATCCCCAGATACGCAGTATTTT
NA,TRBJ2-7,TRBV7-9,NA,CASSRAIAYEQYF,TGTGCCAGCAGCCGCGCGATCGCCTACGAGCAGTACTTC
many,TRBJ2-1,TRBV2,NA,CASSDPGSYSYNEQFF,TGTGCCAGCAGTGACCCTGGTAGCTATTCCTACAATGAGCAGTTCTTC
NA,TRBJ2-2,TRBV3-1,NA,CASSHWAGASGELFF,TGTGCCAGCAGCCACTGGGCGGGGGCGTCCGGGGAGCTGTTTTTT
many,TRBJ1-1,TRBV29-1,TRBD1,CSVDRGPRDTEAFF,TGCAGCGTTGATAGGGGGCCCAGAGACACTGAAGCTTTCTTT
many,TRBJ1-5,TRBV23-1,NA,CASSAGHRTKTQHF,TGCGCCAGCAGTGCGGGACACCGGACAAAGACCCAGCATTTT
few,TRBJ1-1,TRBV7-2,NA,CASSLKGGRTEAFF,TGTGCCAGCAGCTTAAAAGGGGGGCGGACTGAAGCTTTCTTT
many,TRBJ1-6,TRBV6-5,TRBD1,CASSPGGTDNSPLHF,TGTGCCAGCAGTCCCGGGGGGACAGATAATTCACCCCTCCACTTT
many,TRBJ2-3,TRBV11-2,TRBD1,CASSSTGVVSNTDTQYF,TGTGCCAGCAGCTCGACAGGGGTAGTGAGTAATACAGATACGCAGTATTTT
many,TRBJ1-1,TRBV21-1,NA,CARMRSSTEAFF,TGTGCCAGGATGCGGAGTTCCACTGAAGCTTTCTTT
many,TRBJ2-3,TRBV20-1,NA,CSAREEERNTDTQYF,TGCAGTGCTAGAGAGGAGGAGCGGAACACAGATACGCAGTATTTT
NA,TRBJ2-3,TRBV20-1,TRBD2,CSASSGGADTQYF,TGCAGTGCTTCGAGCGGGGGCGCAGATACGCAGTATTTT
many,TRBJ2-3,TRBV11-2,NA,CASSPLVRGDTQYF,TGTGCCAGCAGCCCTCTAGTAAGGGGAGATACGCAGTATTTT